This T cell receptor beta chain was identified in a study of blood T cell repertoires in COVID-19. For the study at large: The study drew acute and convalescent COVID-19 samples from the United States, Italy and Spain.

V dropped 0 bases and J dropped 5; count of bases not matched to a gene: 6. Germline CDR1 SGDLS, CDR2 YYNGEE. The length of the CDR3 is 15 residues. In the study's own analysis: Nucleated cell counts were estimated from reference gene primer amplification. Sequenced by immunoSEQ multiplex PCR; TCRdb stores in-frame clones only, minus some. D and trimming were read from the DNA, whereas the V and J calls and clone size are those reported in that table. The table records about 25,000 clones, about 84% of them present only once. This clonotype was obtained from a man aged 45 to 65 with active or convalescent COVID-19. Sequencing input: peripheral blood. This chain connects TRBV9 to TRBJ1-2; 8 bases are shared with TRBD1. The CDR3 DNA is TGTGCCAGCAGCGTAGGCCCAGGGGGCCAGTATGGCTACACCTTC. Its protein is CASSVGPGGQYGYTF. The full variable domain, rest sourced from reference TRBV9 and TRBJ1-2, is DSGVTQTPKHLITATGQRVTLRCSPRSGDLSVYWYQQSLDQGLQFLIQYYNGEERAKGNILERFSAQQFPDLHSELNLSSLELGDSALYFCASSVGPGGQYGYTFGSGTRLTVV.